This is a list of T cell receptor beta chains from one sample in a study of CD8 T cells in Susac syndrome. MiXCR, applied by TCRdb to the immunoSEQ multiplex PCR reads, yields one record per CDR3 protein. The data contain about 120,000 distinct CDR3 sequences, 85% to 95% of them singletons. Sequencing used CD4+ T cells from PBMCs. The source of these receptors is a human donor in good health. CDR3s include the opening cysteine and the closing phenylalanine or tryptophan. D genes are given only for firm matches. The size entry is marked missing in some rows and otherwise reads once, few, many or a size class.

v_gene: TRBV7-7
d_gene: TRBD2
abundance: -
j_gene: TRBJ2-3
CDR3nt: TGTGCTAGCAGCTTAGGGACACTAGCGGGCACAGATACGCAGTATTTT
CDR3aa: CASSLGTLAGTDTQYF

v_gene: TRBV15
d_gene: TRBD2
abundance: once
j_gene: TRBJ2-1
CDR3nt: TGTGCCACCAGCTCTCGACTAGCGGGAGGGGGGGGTGAGCAGTTCTTC
CDR3aa: CATSSRLAGGGGEQFF

v_gene: TRBV2
d_gene: TRBD2
abundance: -
j_gene: TRBJ2-1
CDR3nt: TGTGCCAGCAGTGGAACCGGGACTAGCTGGGGTGAGCAGTTCTTC
CDR3aa: CASSGTGTSWGEQFF

v_gene: TRBV5-1
d_gene: TRBD2
abundance: -
j_gene: TRBJ2-7
CDR3nt: TGCGCCAGCAGCGCACCAGCCCTCGGCGGGAGGGGTACCTACGAGCAGTACTTC
CDR3aa: CASSAPALGGRGTYEQYF

v_gene: TRBV7-2
d_gene: TRBD2
abundance: -
j_gene: TRBJ2-1
CDR3nt: TGTGCCAGCAGTAAGCACGGGGGGGATGACAATGAGCAGTTCTTC
CDR3aa: CASSKHGGDDNEQFF

v_gene: TRBV7-2
d_gene: -
abundance: -
j_gene: TRBJ1-2
CDR3nt: TGTGCCAGCAGCTTAGAGGTCCTAACTAACTATGGCTACACCTTC
CDR3aa: CASSLEVLTNYGYTF

v_gene: TRBV14
d_gene: -
abundance: -
j_gene: TRBJ2-7
CDR3nt: TGTGCCAGCAGCCAAGGAGAAGGATACGAGCAGTACTTC
CDR3aa: CASSQGEGYEQYF

v_gene: TRBV5-6
d_gene: TRBD1
abundance: -
j_gene: TRBJ1-2
CDR3nt: TGTGCCAGCAGGTCCCCGGGACAGGGGGAAATTCCCTATGGCTACACCTTC
CDR3aa: CASRSPGQGEIPYGYTF

v_gene: TRBV18
d_gene: TRBD1
abundance: -
j_gene: TRBJ1-1
CDR3nt: TGTGCCAGCTCACCAAAACAGGGGGCGACTGAAGCTTTCTTT
CDR3aa: CASSPKQGATEAFF

v_gene: TRBV10-2
d_gene: -
abundance: -
j_gene: TRBJ2-7
CDR3nt: TGCGCCAGCAGTGAGATTGGGGGGGAGCAGTACTTC
CDR3aa: CASSEIGGEQYF

v_gene: TRBV12-3/TRBV12-4
d_gene: -
abundance: once
j_gene: TRBJ1-3
CDR3nt: TGTGCCAGCAGACATGGAGGGGGTTCTTCATCTGGAAACACCATATATTTT
CDR3aa: CASRHGGGSSSGNTIYF

v_gene: TRBV7-9
d_gene: -
abundance: once
j_gene: TRBJ2-4
CDR3nt: TGTGCCAGCAGCTTAGGAGGGGGGGACATTCAGTACTTC
CDR3aa: CASSLGGGDIQYF

v_gene: TRBV6-2/TRBV6-3
d_gene: -
abundance: -
j_gene: TRBJ1-5
CDR3nt: TGTGCCAGCAGCCTCGGGTCAGGGGCGAGTCAGCCCCAGCATTTT
CDR3aa: CASSLGSGASQPQHF

v_gene: TRBV6-1
d_gene: TRBD2
abundance: once
j_gene: TRBJ2-3
CDR3nt: TGTGCCAGCAGTGCAAGGCGGGAGACCACCTCAATGGGCACAGATACGCAGTATTTT
CDR3aa: CASSARRETTSMGTDTQYF

v_gene: TRBV5-1
d_gene: TRBD2
abundance: once
j_gene: TRBJ2-5
CDR3nt: TGCGCCAGCAGCCGCGGGACTAGCGGGAGAGAAGGGGAGACCCAGTACTTC
CDR3aa: CASSRGTSGREGETQYF

v_gene: TRBV3-1
d_gene: TRBD2
abundance: -
j_gene: TRBJ2-3
CDR3nt: TGTGCCAGCAGCCAAGGAGGACTAGCGGGAGTCCGCCGCACAGATACGCAGTATTTT
CDR3aa: CASSQGGLAGVRRTDTQYF